One and the same sample provided the 27 T cell receptor beta chains below, sequenced in a study of blood T cell repertoires in COVID-19. The repertoire was sequenced with immunoSEQ multiplex PCR; TCRdb's copy has only in-frame clones and lacks some. The data contain about 140,000 clones, over 60% of them singletons. Specimen: peripheral blood. These receptors were obtained from a woman in her fifties or sixties with active or convalescent COVID-19.

This clone came up once. The CDR3 is CASSSRGSAEAFF. The CDR3 coding sequence is TGTGCCAGCAGCTCCAGAGGGTCGGCTGAAGCTTTCTTT. The rearrangement uses TRBV13 and TRBJ1-1; no clear D. This CDR3 spans 13 amino acids. Trimming shortened V by 4 bases and J by 6 bases, and 12 bases separated the two germline ends. Germline CDR1 is PRHDT and CDR2 is FYEKMQ (reference sequence).

V usage is TRBV6-6 and J usage is TRBJ1-1; no definite D call. The germline V gene encodes CDR1 MNHNY and CDR2 SVGAGI (reference sequence). Trimming cost V 2 bases and J 8 bases, with 9 bases left between them. The CDR3 runs 12 residues. The CDR3 sequence: CASSYQETEAFF. The CDR3 bases are TGTGCCAGCAGTTACCAAGAAACAGAAGCTTTCTTT.

The chain is built from TRBV24-1 and TRBJ2-1; TRBD1 matches 9 bases. Trimming took 10 bases from V and 10 from J; bases not matched to a gene: 10. There are 13 residues in the CDR3. Germline V gives CDR1 KGHDR, CDR2 SFDVKD. For the CDR3, the DNA is TGTGCCACTAGGGACAGGGAATCGCAAGAGCAGTTCTTC. Translation: CATRDRESQEQFF.

The V gene is TRBV6-2 or TRBV6-3, the J gene TRBJ1-5; 7 nucleotides align to TRBD1. The junction had 4 bases not matched to a gene; V was cut back by 4 bases and J by 4 bases. Germline V gene data show CDR1 as MNHEY and CDR2 as SVGEGT. This CDR3 is 14 amino acids long. The CDR3 protein is CASSWTGLNQPQHF. As DNA, the CDR3 is TGTGCCAGCAGTTGGACAGGACTAAATCAGCCCCAGCATTTT.

The V and J genes are TRBV13 and TRBJ1-4, with 8 bases identical to TRBD1. The CDR3 extends over 15 amino acids. V lost 2 bases and J lost 7; bases outside the gene matches: 6. The germline V gene encodes CDR1 PRHDT and CDR2 FYEKMQ (reference sequence). CDR3 protein: CASSLSATGVEKLFF. CDR3 nucleotide sequence: TGTGCCAGCAGCTTATCCGCGACAGGGGTTGAAAAACTGTTTTTT. Looking up the rest from reference TRBV13 and TRBJ1-4 gives the full variable domain: AAGVIQSPRHLIKEKRETATLKCYPIPRHDTVYWYQQGPGQDPQFLISFYEKMQSDKGSIPDRFSAQQFSDYHSELNMSSLELGDSALYFCASSLSATGVEKLFFGSGTQLSVL.

The genes are TRBV6-5 and TRBJ1-2; weak D call: TRBD1 (6 bases). Germline-derived CDR1 and CDR2 are MNHEY and SVGAGI. The CDR3 is 15 residues long. V shed 6 bases and J shed 1 base, with 15 bases lying between them. The chain's CDR3 is CASRTGSAHNYGYTF. CDR3 DNA sequence: TGTGCCAGCAGAACAGGGTCCGCCCATAACTATGGCTACACCTTC.

V gene TRBV7-9 combines with J gene TRBJ1-4, with TRBD1 matching 9 bases. J gave up 4 bases and V 4 bases, and 1 base lay outside the gene matches. Per germline, CDR1 SEHNR and CDR2 FQNEAQ (reference sequence). This CDR3 is 14 amino acids long. The CDR3 loop is CASSSGQGNEKLFF. The CDR3 DNA sequence: TGTGCCAGCAGCTCGGGACAGGGTAATGAAAAACTGTTTTTT.

The chain carries TRBV3-1 (or the pseudogene TRBV3-2) and TRBJ2-1; 10 positions agree with TRBD2. This CDR3 contains 18 residues. The J segment lost 8 bases and the V segment lost 5 bases, leaving 18 bases of the junction unmatched. CDR1 is LGHDT, CDR2 YNNKEL, per germline (reference sequence). CDR3 protein: CASSSGRVIAGGLDEQFF. In DNA, the CDR3 is TGTGCCAGCAGCTCAGGACGGGTTATAGCGGGAGGTCTAGATGAGCAGTTCTTC.

This clone came up once. The V call is TRBV9, the J call TRBJ2-3; 9 bases are shared with TRBD1. The CDR3 extends over 19 amino acids. Germline V gives CDR1 SGDLS, CDR2 YYNGEE. V was clipped by 0 bases and J by 0 bases; unmatched bases: 11. The CDR3: CASSVGDRGTFNSTDTQYF. The CDR3 coding sequence is TGTGCCAGCAGCGTAGGAGACAGGGGGACATTTAACAGCACAGATACGCAGTATTTT.

A few counts support this clone. The chain uses TRBV14 and TRBJ1-6, with D unclear. CDR3 length: 13 residues. Germline CDR1 is SGHDN and CDR2 is FVKESK. Trimming took off 0 bases at V and 10 bases at J, with 7 bases between the two ends. CDR3 DNA: TGTGCCAGCAGCCAAGAACGTCAGTCACCCCTCCACTTT. Amino acid sequence: CASSQERQSPLHF.

This clone was counted only a few times. The rearrangement links TRBV2 to TRBJ1-2; unclear D gene. The CDR3 consists of 11 residues. V was clipped by 7 bases and J by 2 bases, with 5 bases between them. Germline CDR1 reads SNHLY; CDR2 reads FYNNEI. The CDR3: CASIKNYGYTF. DNA for the CDR3: TGTGCCAGCATCAAAAACTATGGCTACACCTTC.

The chain uses TRBV7-2 and TRBJ2-7, with D perhaps TRBD1 (6 bases). Trimming took 5 bases from V and 0 from J, leaving 11 bases between them. This CDR3 spans 14 amino acids. Per germline, CDR1 SGHTA and CDR2 FQGNSA. The DNA of the CDR3 is TGTGCCAGCAGCCCCGGGACATACTCCTACGAGCAGTACTTC. Translating gives CASSPGTYSYEQYF. The complete variable domain, with remaining parts taken from reference TRBV7-2 and TRBJ2-7, reads GAGVSQSPSNKVTEKGKDVELRCDPISGHTALYWYRQSLGQGLEFLIYFQGNSAPDKSGLPSDRFSAERTGGSVSTLTIQRTQQEDSAVYLCASSPGTYSYEQYFGPGTRLTVT.

The chain has TRBV19 and TRBJ2-7, with TRBD1 matching over 7 bases. The germline CDR1 and CDR2 sequences are LNHDA and SQIVND (reference sequence). The ends lost 0 bases at V and 6 bases at J; junction bases unmatched: 8. The CDR3 has 15 residues. CDR3 protein: CASSIDSRQGFEQYF. The CDR3 bases are TGTGCCAGTAGTATAGATAGTCGACAGGGCTTCGAGCAGTACTTC.

The chain links TRBV6-2 or TRBV6-3 to TRBJ1-5; possible D gene TRBD1, 5 bases. Germline lookup yields CDR1 MNHEY and CDR2 SVGEGT. CDR3 size: 14 residues. Trimming stripped 3 bases from V and 4 bases from J, with 10 bases between. In DNA, the CDR3 is TGTGCCAGCAGTTATCTCGGGACTAATCAGCCCCAGCATTTT. Protein: CASSYLGTNQPQHF.

The CDR3 DNA sequence: TGTGCCAGTAGGGACTCGGGTAAAGATAATGAAAAACTGTTTTTT. Encoded protein: CASRDSGKDNEKLFF. This chain connects TRBV19 to TRBJ1-4; the D is unclear. Germline CDR1 reads LNHDA; CDR2 reads SQIVND (reference sequence). V lost 6 bases and J lost 4, with 15 bases in between. CDR3 length: 15 residues.

CDR3 in amino acids: CASSPAQTGNTEAFF. In DNA form, the CDR3 reads TGTGCCAGCAGCCCCGCCCAGACGGGGAACACTGAAGCTTTCTTT. V and J are TRBV2 and TRBJ1-1, with unresolved D. Germline values: CDR1 SNHLY, CDR2 FYNNEI. Trimming pared 6 bases from V and 1 base from J, leaving 15 bases between. The CDR3 has 15 amino acids.

J is TRBJ1-1 and V is TRBV7-8; D is uncertain. Trimming removed 5 bases from V and 0 bases from J, with 10 bases in between. Germline CDR1 is SGHVS and CDR2 is FQNEAQ. The CDR3 consists of 14 residues. The CDR3 sequence: CASSLIGLNTEAFF. Here the CDR3 DNA reads TGTGCCAGCAGCCTTATCGGGTTGAACACTGAAGCTTTCTTT.

The chain has TRBV23-1 and TRBJ2-7, with a weak D call TRBD1 (6 bases). TRBV23-1 is marked as an open reading frame, function uncertain. The CDR3 is made up of 15 amino acids. The V and J ends lost 1 base and 3 bases respectively, with 13 bases between them. Written as DNA, the CDR3 is TGCGCCAGCAGTCAATTCCCAGGGGCTAACTACGAGCAGTACTTC. Encoded protein: CASSQFPGANYEQYF.

The chain couples TRBV27 to TRBJ1-1, with TRBD1 as a possible D gene (5 bases). This CDR3 is 15 amino acids long. Trimming shortened V by 2 bases and J by 0 bases, and 10 bases separated the two germline ends. CDR1 is MNHEY, CDR2 SMNVEV, per germline (reference sequence). CDR3 protein: CASSLRRGVNTEAFF. As DNA, the CDR3 is TGTGCCAGCAGTTTACGGCGGGGGGTGAACACTGAAGCTTTCTTT.

The CDR3 sequence is CASSSAGHGELFF. For the CDR3, the DNA is TGTGCCAGCAGCTCGGCAGGGCACGGGGAGCTGTTTTTT. The chain has TRBV7-2 and TRBJ2-2, with D possibly being TRBD1 (5 bases). Per the germline V gene, CDR1 is SGHTA and CDR2 is FQGNSA. Trimming took 4 bases from V and 7 from J, leaving 10 bases between them. This CDR3 has 13 amino acids. The full variable domain, completed using reference TRBV7-2 and TRBJ2-2, is GAGVSQSPSNKVTEKGKDVELRCDPISGHTALYWYRQSLGQGLEFLIYFQGNSAPDKSGLPSDRFSAERTGGSVSTLTIQRTQQEDSAVYLCASSSAGHGELFFGEGSRLTVL.

This chain joins TRBV7-8 and TRBJ2-7; TRBD1 might be the D (5 bases). Germline CDR1 SGHVS, CDR2 FQNEAQ. The CDR3 is made up of 15 amino acids. The ends were cut back, 7 bases at V and 5 bases at J, with 21 bases in the middle. As DNA, the CDR3 is TGTGCCAGCACGGTCCAAGGCCAGGGAAGTAACGAGCAGTACTTC. Amino acids: CASTVQGQGSNEQYF.

The chain is built from TRBV7-9 and TRBJ2-7; 13 positions agree with TRBD2. The ends lost 5 bases at V and 4 bases at J; junction bases unmatched: 17. The CDR3 is 19 residues long. Looked up from germline, CDR1 is SEHNR and CDR2 is FQNEAQ (reference sequence). CDR3 sequence: CASSLGTSGKWGIFYEQYF. The CDR3 DNA reads as TGTGCCAGCAGCCTAGGGACTAGCGGGAAGTGGGGGATATTTTACGAGCAGTACTTC.

The chain carries TRBV30 and TRBJ1-3; 8 nucleotides match TRBD1. After removal of 3 bases from V and 3 bases from J, the junction contained 7 bases not matched to a gene. In germline, CDR1 is GTSNPN, CDR2 SVGIG (reference sequence). There are 15 residues in the CDR3. In nucleotides, the CDR3 is TGTGCCTGGAGCGGACAGGGCCTAAGTGGAAACACCATATATTTT. It yields the protein CAWSGQGLSGNTIYF.

V is TRBV11-2 and J is TRBJ2-4, with TRBD2 identical over 9 bases. The ends lost 3 bases at V and 3 bases at J; junction bases unmatched: 6. Germline CDR1 is SGHAT and CDR2 is FQNNGV. The CDR3 runs to 16 residues. For the CDR3, the DNA is TGTGCCAGCAGCTTGACCCTAGCGGGGTTCAAAAACATTCAGTACTTC. Encoded protein: CASSLTLAGFKNIQYF.

This clone was counted a few times. DNA of the CDR3: TGTGCCAGCTCACCACGGCTCCCGGACAGGTCATCCCCCCATCAGCCCCAGCATTTT. Amino acid sequence: CASSPRLPDRSSPHQPQHF. The chain employs TRBV18 and TRBJ1-5; 7 bases line up with TRBD1. The CDR3 spans 19 residues. The J segment lost 5 bases and the V segment lost 1 base, leaving 17 bases of the junction unmatched. Germline V gives CDR1 KGHSH, CDR2 LQKENI.

The chain employs TRBV7-2 and TRBJ2-1; no clear D. The length of the CDR3 is 17 residues. V was shortened by 5 bases and J by 4 bases, with 21 bases between the two germline ends. Germline loops: CDR1 SGHTA, CDR2 FQGNSA. The CDR3: CASSLGGTRRSYNEQFF. CDR3 sequence (DNA): TGTGCCAGCAGCCTAGGCGGCACGAGACGGTCGTACAATGAGCAGTTCTTC. The full variable domain, rest sourced from reference TRBV7-2 and TRBJ2-1, is GAGVSQSPSNKVTEKGKDVELRCDPISGHTALYWYRQSLGQGLEFLIYFQGNSAPDKSGLPSDRFSAERTGGSVSTLTIQRTQQEDSAVYLCASSLGGTRRSYNEQFFGPGTRLTVL.

This chain uses TRBV25-1 with TRBJ1-6; the D gene is possibly TRBD1 (5 bases). This CDR3 spans 15 amino acids. The V gene's germline CDR1 is MGHDK and CDR2 SYGVNS. Deletions cut 5 bases from V and 7 bases from J, with 15 bases between. The DNA for the CDR3 is TGTGCCAGCAGTCGCCTGGACATCGGAAATTCACCCCTCCACTTT. Translating gives CASSRLDIGNSPLHF.